The next 20 T cell receptor beta chains were all read from a single sample in a study of cytomegalovirus exposure and HLA in healthy donors. PCR was performed using 60 Vbeta and 13 Jbeta primers. Only in-frame clones appear in the TCRdb table, and some are missing; sequencing was by immunoSEQ multiplex PCR. The sample data list about 140,000 clones. Input material: PBMCs. Receptor source: a male donor in good health and CMV-seronegative.

The V and J genes are TRBV7-2 and TRBJ2-1, with TRBD1 matching over 8 bases. Germline V gene data show CDR1 as SGHTA and CDR2 as FQGNSA. Unmatched junction bases numbered 9, after V lost 5 bases and J lost 9 bases. CDR3 size: 14 residues. CDR3 DNA sequence: TGTGCCAGCAGCCCCCGGACAGGGATGGGTGAGCAGTTCTTC. This translates into CASSPRTGMGEQFF.

J is TRBJ2-1 and V is TRBV5-1, with 11 bases fitting TRBD2. The V gene's germline CDR1 is SGHRS and CDR2 YFSETQ. The CDR3 has 17 amino acids. J gave up 9 bases and V 0 bases, and 11 bases lay outside the gene matches. The DNA of the CDR3 is TGCGCCAGCAGCTTGGCGGGAAGTCTAGCGGGAGGTGGTGAGCAGTTCTTC. This encodes CASSLAGSLAGGGEQFF.

This chain uses TRBV28 with TRBJ1-2; 8 bases agree with TRBD1. The CDR3 extends over 13 amino acids. Germline V gene sequence: CDR1 MDHEN, CDR2 SYDVKM. V lost 9 bases, J lost 7 bases, and 10 bases stayed unmatched. CDR3 sequence: CASGDRGISGYTF. The CDR3 region has the DNA TGTGCCAGTGGAGACAGGGGAATCTCTGGCTACACCTTC.

The V gene is TRBV30, the J gene TRBJ1-6; 7 bases agree with TRBD1. The germline V gene has CDR1 GTSNPN and CDR2 SVGIG (reference sequence). J gave up 7 bases and V 1 base, and 4 bases lay outside the gene matches. The CDR3 has 14 amino acids. The CDR3 protein is CAWSGGQQNSPLHF. As DNA, the CDR3 is TGTGCCTGGAGTGGGGGACAGCAAAATTCACCCCTCCACTTT. The full variable domain, its missing parts supplied by reference TRBV30 and TRBJ1-6, is SQTIHQWPATLVQPVGSPLSLECTVEGTSNPNLYWYRQAAGRGLQLLFYSVGIGQISSEVPQNLSASRPQDRQFILSSKKLLLSDSGFYLCAWSGGQQNSPLHFGNGTRLTVT.

This chain connects TRBV5-3 to TRBJ1-1; 9 bases are a match to TRBD1. TRBV5-3 belongs to the ORF category, with a function that is uncertain. V trimming: 1 base; J trimming: 3 bases; junction bases outside the gene matches: 1. The CDR3 covers 14 residues. The CDR3 is CARSLNRGHTEAFF. In DNA, the CDR3 is TGTGCCAGAAGCTTGAACAGGGGGCACACTGAAGCTTTCTTT.

CDR3 DNA: TGTGCCAGCAGCTTTGGACGGGGGGGCTCTCCGTTCTTC. This codes for CASSFGRGGSPFF. The chain recombines TRBV11-2 with TRBJ2-1, with 8 nucleotides matching TRBD2. J gave up 15 bases and V 3 bases, and 10 bases lay outside the gene matches. Germline V lookup: CDR1 SGHAT, CDR2 FQNNGV. The CDR3 is 13 amino acids. The complete variable domain, with remaining parts taken from reference TRBV11-2 and TRBJ2-1, reads EAGVAQSPRYKIIEKRQSVAFWCNPISGHATLYWYQQILGQGPKLLIQFQNNGVVDDSQLPKDRFSAERLKGVDSTLKIQPAKLEDSAVYLCASSFGRGGSPFFGPGTRLTVL.

The V and J genes are TRBV5-1 and TRBJ1-5, with unresolved D. V was shortened by 7 bases and J by 4 bases, with 15 bases between the two germline ends. This CDR3 is 14 amino acids long. Germline CDR1 reads SGHRS; CDR2 reads YFSETQ. For the CDR3, the DNA is TGCGCCAGCTCGAGGAGGGTAGCAAATCAGCCCCAGCATTTT. This encodes CASSRRVANQPQHF. Filled out from reference TRBV5-1 and TRBJ1-5, the complete variable domain reads KAGVTQTPRYLIKTRGQQVTLSCSPISGHRSVSWYQQTPGQGLQFLFEYFSETQRNKGNFPGRFSGRQFSNSRSEMNVSTLELGDSALYLCASSRRVANQPQHFGDGTRLSIL.

The V and J genes are TRBV4-2 and TRBJ1-2, with D uncertain. The germline V gene encodes CDR1 LGHNA and CDR2 YNFKEQ. The CDR3 consists of 13 residues. Trimming took off 0 bases at V and 1 base at J, with 3 bases between the two ends. CDR3 amino acids: CASSQEHNYGYTF. The DNA for the CDR3 is TGTGCCAGCAGCCAAGAACATAACTATGGCTACACCTTC.

The chain combines TRBV14 with TRBJ2-6; D call uncertain. The CDR3 contains 15 residues. The germline V gene has CDR1 SGHDN and CDR2 FVKESK. Trimming took off 4 bases at V and 4 bases at J, with 11 bases between the two ends. CDR3 in amino acids: CASSLRLLGANVLTF. Here the CDR3 DNA reads TGTGCCAGCAGCCTCCGACTCCTAGGGGCCAACGTCCTGACTTTC.

The DNA of the CDR3 is TGTGCCAGCAGCCTTACAGGGGTGAGTTCACCCCTCCACTTT. This sequence encodes CASSLTGVSSPLHF. The chain joins TRBV7-9 to TRBJ1-6, with 7 positions matching TRBD1. With V trimmed by 5 bases and J by 9 bases, 7 bases remained unmatched. The length of the CDR3 is 14 residues. CDR1 is SEHNR, CDR2 FQNEAQ, per germline (reference sequence).

This chain connects TRBV27 to TRBJ2-1; D perhaps matches TRBD1 (6 bases). Germline CDR1 reads MNHEY; CDR2 reads SMNVEV (reference sequence). The V gene lost 5 bases and the J gene lost 0 bases, with 14 bases spanning the gap. The CDR3 spans 16 residues. CDR3 in amino acids: CASSPADRSSYNEQFF. In DNA form, the CDR3 reads TGTGCCAGCAGTCCTGCCGACAGGAGCTCCTACAATGAGCAGTTCTTC.

The genes are TRBV5-6 and TRBJ2-7; possibly TRBD1 for D (5 bases). V was pared by 1 base and J by 7 bases, with 18 bases between. The CDR3 has 15 amino acids. Germline V gives CDR1 SGHDT, CDR2 YYEEEE. The CDR3 DNA reads as TGTGCCAGCAGCTTGAAAGGGGTTTTTGTTAGGGAGCAGTACTTC. It codes for CASSLKGVFVREQYF.

The chain is built from TRBV7-9 and TRBJ2-5; D might be TRBD1 (6 bases). Per germline, CDR1 SEHNR and CDR2 FQNEAQ (reference sequence). The CDR3 length is 13 residues. The V gene lost 6 bases and the J gene lost 0 bases, with 8 bases spanning the gap. In DNA form, the CDR3 reads TGTGCCAGCAGGGACAGTTACCAAGAGACCCAGTACTTC. Its protein product is CASRDSYQETQYF.

The gene calls are TRBV19 and TRBJ1-1, with no clear D. The CDR3 contains 14 residues. Between the trimmed V and J ends, which lost 3 bases and 11 bases, there was a span of 19 bases. The germline V gene encodes CDR1 LNHDA and CDR2 SQIVND (reference sequence). DNA for the CDR3: TGTGCCAGTAGTATCGGTATTCTCCCGAGTACGGCTTTCTTT. This encodes CASSIGILPSTAFF. The complete variable domain, with remaining parts taken from reference TRBV19 and TRBJ1-1, reads DGGITQSPKYLFRKEGQNVTLSCEQNLNHDAMYWYRQDPGQGLRLIYYSQIVNDFQKGDIAEGYSVSREKKESFPLTVTSAQKNPTAFYLCASSIGILPSTAFFGQGTRLTVV.

This chain joins TRBV19 and TRBJ1-2, with 10 bases lining up with TRBD1. CDR3 length equals 17 residues. Germline CDR1 and CDR2: LNHDA and SQIVND (reference sequence). J gave up 2 bases and V 4 bases, and 10 bases lay outside the gene matches. The CDR3 nucleotides read TGTGCCAGTAGTAGGAATCTGGGGACAGGGGCCAACTATGGCTACACCTTC. This gives the protein CASSRNLGTGANYGYTF.

J is TRBJ2-3 and V is TRBV5-6, with D possibly being TRBD2 (6 bases). V dropped 0 bases and J dropped 4 bases, with 12 bases sitting between them. This CDR3 spans 15 amino acids. Germline assignment: CDR1 SGHDT and CDR2 YYEEEE. CDR3 residues: CASSLGRGKSDTQYF. The CDR3 nucleotides read TGTGCCAGCAGCTTGGGTCGGGGGAAGTCAGATACGCAGTATTTT.

The chain links TRBV6-5 to TRBJ1-2, with TRBD1 as a possible D gene (6 bases). Germline values: CDR1 MNHEY, CDR2 SVGAGI. This CDR3 is built from 13 residues. V was shortened by 4 bases and J by 1 base, with 7 bases between the two germline ends. CDR3 sequence: CASSLGGNYGYTF. CDR3 DNA sequence: TGTGCCAGCAGTTTAGGGGGTAACTATGGCTACACCTTC.

The V and J genes are TRBV11-2 and TRBJ2-7, with D hard to call. This CDR3 comprises 15 residues. Per the germline V gene, CDR1 is SGHAT and CDR2 is FQNNGV. The V end lost 0 bases, the J end lost 2 bases, and 11 bases lay between the germline ends. For the CDR3, the DNA is TGTGCCAGCAGCTTAGAAGAAGGAGCCACCTACGAGCAGTACTTC. Its translation is CASSLEEGATYEQYF.

The J gene is TRBJ2-5, the V gene TRBV27, with D perhaps TRBD1 (7 bases). CDR1 MNHEY and CDR2 SMNVEV come from the germline V gene (reference sequence). The CDR3 consists of 15 residues. Trimming took 5 bases from V and 5 from J, leaving 18 bases between them. Here the CDR3 DNA reads TGTGCCAGCAGTATGGACAGGCGAGGGGGGGAGACCCAGTACTTC. Protein sequence: CASSMDRRGGETQYF.

The chain couples TRBV29-1 to TRBJ1-2; 7 bases agree with TRBD1. Germline V gene lookup returns CDR1 SQVTM and CDR2 ANQGSEA. The junction had 0 bases not matched to a gene; V was cut back by 1 base and J by 4 bases. The CDR3 loop spans 12 amino acids. The CDR3 DNA reads as TGCAGCGTTGAAGGACAGGGCTATGGCTACACCTTC. This codes for CSVEGQGYGYTF.